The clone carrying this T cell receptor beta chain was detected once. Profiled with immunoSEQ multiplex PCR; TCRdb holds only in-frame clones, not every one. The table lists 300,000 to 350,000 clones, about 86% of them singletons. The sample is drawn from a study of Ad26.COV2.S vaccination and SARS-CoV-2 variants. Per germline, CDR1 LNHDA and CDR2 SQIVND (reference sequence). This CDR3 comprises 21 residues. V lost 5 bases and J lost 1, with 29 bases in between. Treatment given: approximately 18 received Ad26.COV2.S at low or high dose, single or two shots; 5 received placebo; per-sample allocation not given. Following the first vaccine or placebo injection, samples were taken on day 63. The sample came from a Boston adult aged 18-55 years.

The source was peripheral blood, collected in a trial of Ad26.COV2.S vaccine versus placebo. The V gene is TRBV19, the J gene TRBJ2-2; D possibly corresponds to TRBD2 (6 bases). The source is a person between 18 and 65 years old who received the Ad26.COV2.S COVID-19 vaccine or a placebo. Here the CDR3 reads CASSPPRGTLTPWQNTGELFF. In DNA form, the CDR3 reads TGTGCCAGTAGTCCCCCGCGTGGGACTCTTACGCCGTGGCAGAACACCGGGGAGCTGTTTTTT. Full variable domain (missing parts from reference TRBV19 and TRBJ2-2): DGGITQSPKYLFRKEGQNVTLSCEQNLNHDAMYWYRQDPGQGLRLIYYSQIVNDFQKGDIAEGYSVSREKKESFPLTVTSAQKNPTAFYLCASSPPRGTLTPWQNTGELFFGEGSRLTVL.